This TCR beta chain was found in a study of shared clonotypes between healthy human individuals. Across the study: Donors consisted of a couple of women and three men between 18 and 49.

To note about this clone: What it binds is not known.

The table came from immunoSEQ multiplex PCR; TCRdb's copy has only in-frame clones and leaves some out. The sample lists around 2,000,000 clones; roughly 95% were seen once. Naive CD8 cells lacked CD45RO and underwent positive selection for CCR7, leaving out terminally differentiated effector memory CD45RA+ cells. Study outcomes and limitations: The diversity represented, both genetic and in exposure history, was limited by few donors.

This receptor was identified in a man between 18 and 35 years old in good health. Sequencing was carried out using naive CD8+ T cells sorted from blood.

For the CDR3, the DNA is TGTGCCAGCAGCTTTGGGGATGACACTGAAGCTTTCTTT. Translation: CASSFGDDTEAFF. The chain carries TRBV5-6 and TRBJ1-1; D is unresolved. The CDR3 loop spans 13 amino acids. Trimming shortened V by 2 bases and J by 3 bases, and 8 bases separated the two germline ends. The germline V gene has CDR1 SGHDT and CDR2 YYEEEE.